These 28 T cell receptor beta chains were sequenced from one sample in a study of T cell responses to AZD1222 COVID-19 vaccine. Assay used: immunoSEQ multiplex PCR; TCRdb lists only in-frame clones, some missing. The sample lists over 150,000 clones, about nine tenths seen once, with approximately 3% in the top ten. The input for sequencing was peripheral blood, taken on day 0 of AZD1222 vaccination. Receptors originate from an adult in good health.

The chain carries TRBV10-1 and TRBJ2-7; D assignment may be TRBD1 or TRBD2 (5 bases each). The germline V gene encodes CDR1 WNHNN and CDR2 SYGVQD (reference sequence). CDR3 size: 15 residues. V was pared by 5 bases and J by 3 bases, with 17 bases between. Written as DNA, the CDR3 is TGCGCCAGCAGTTTCCGGGACGGGACCCTCTACGAGCAGTACTTC. Encoded protein: CASSFRDGTLYEQYF.

This chain uses TRBV5-1 with TRBJ2-5, with D perhaps TRBD1 (6 bases). The CDR3 covers 15 residues. Trimming shortened V by 1 base and J by 5 bases, and 15 bases separated the two germline ends. Germline CDR1 SGHRS, CDR2 YFSETQ. The CDR3 coding sequence is TGCGCCAGCAGCTTGTCGTCTAGCCAGGGGGAGACCCAGTACTTC. Translation gives CASSLSSSQGETQYF.

The J gene is TRBJ2-3, the V gene TRBV11-3; 13 nucleotides line up with TRBD2. Germline CDR1 is SGHNT and CDR2 is YENEEA. This CDR3 has 18 residues. V was clipped by 3 bases and J by 0 bases; unmatched bases: 6. The CDR3 DNA follows: TGTGCCAGCAGCTTGGGGACTAGCGGGGCCCCTAGCACAGATACGCAGTATTTT. Its protein product is CASSLGTSGAPSTDTQYF.

The chain couples TRBV7-2 to TRBJ2-2, with D hard to call. Trimming stripped 5 bases from V and 4 bases from J, with 14 bases between. CDR1 and CDR2 (germline): SGHTA, FQGNSA. CDR3 size: 15 residues. CDR3: CASSAEALGTGELFF. DNA of the CDR3: TGTGCCAGCAGCGCAGAAGCTCTCGGCACCGGGGAGCTGTTTTTT.

This chain uses TRBV5-4 with TRBJ2-1, with D perhaps being TRBD1 or TRBD2 (6 bases each). The CDR3 has 13 amino acids. The germline CDR1 and CDR2 sequences are SGHNT and YYREEE (reference sequence). Trimming cost V 2 bases and J 14 bases, with 17 bases left between them. In DNA form, the CDR3 reads TGTGCCAGCAGCTTTGGGACAAGTGGCGGGGAGTTCTTC. It codes for CASSFGTSGGEFF.

This rearrangement joins TRBV4-3 to TRBJ2-2; 7 bases are a match to TRBD1. V was pared by 1 base and J by 1 base, with 9 bases of the junction left unmatched. Looked up from germline, CDR1 is LGHNA and CDR2 is YSLEER. This CDR3 is built from 18 residues. The CDR3 DNA reads TGCGCCAGCAGCCAAGGGGCTTGGGACAGCGAGAACACCGGGGAGCTGTTTTTT. Its protein product is CASSQGAWDSENTGELFF.

The chain combines TRBV5-1 with TRBJ2-1, with 15 positions matching TRBD2. Germline V lookup: CDR1 SGHRS, CDR2 YFSETQ. The length of the CDR3 is 16 residues. V trimming: 4 bases; J trimming: 5 bases; junction bases outside the gene matches: 4. CDR3 region: CASSPGLAGGHNEQFF. CDR3 coding DNA: TGCGCCAGCAGCCCGGGACTAGCGGGGGGTCACAATGAGCAGTTCTTC.

V gene TRBV6-1 combines with J gene TRBJ1-1; D uncertain. The CDR3 sequence is 14 residues long. With 0 bases removed from V and 4 bases from J, the gap between germline ends came to 9 bases. Germline V gene lookup returns CDR1 MNHNS and CDR2 SASEGT. The CDR3 bases are TGTGCCAGCAGTGAAGCTTCGGGCTTCACTGAAGCTTTCTTT. Its protein product is CASSEASGFTEAFF.

The chain carries TRBV11-1 and TRBJ1-1, with 7 bases that match TRBD1. V shed 8 bases, J shed 10 bases, and the junction held 4 bases outside the gene matches. Germline V lookup: CDR1 SGHAT, CDR2 FQDESV (reference sequence). The CDR3 is 10 amino acids. CDR3 residues: CASGRDRAFF. The CDR3 DNA reads TGTGCCAGCGGAAGGGACAGAGCTTTCTTT. The entire variable domain, with the rest obtained from reference TRBV11-1 and TRBJ1-1, is as follows: EAEVAQSPRYKITEKSQAVAFWCDPISGHATLYWYRQILGQGPELLVQFQDESVVDDSQLPKDRFSAERLKGVDSTLKIQPAELGDSAMYLCASGRDRAFFGQGTRLTVV.

This clone appeared once. V is TRBV5-1 and J is TRBJ2-7; perhaps TRBD1 as D (6 bases). Deletions cut 8 bases from V and 12 bases from J, with 18 bases between. The CDR3 is 11 residues long. Germline V gene sequence: CDR1 SGHRS, CDR2 YFSETQ. CDR3 in amino acids: CASFTSGDPYF. CDR3 sequence (DNA): TGCGCCAGTTTTACTTCAGGGGATCCGTACTTC. The full variable domain, its missing parts supplied by reference TRBV5-1 and TRBJ2-7, is KAGVTQTPRYLIKTRGQQVTLSCSPISGHRSVSWYQQTPGQGLQFLFEYFSETQRNKGNFPGRFSGRQFSNSRSEMNVSTLELGDSALYLCASFTSGDPYFGPGTRLTVT.

V usage is TRBV6-5 and J usage is TRBJ2-5, with 8 bases identical to TRBD1. V lost 6 bases to trimming and J lost 4 bases; unmatched junction nucleotides: 10. The CDR3 has 15 residues. CDR1 MNHEY and CDR2 SVGAGI come from the germline V gene. CDR3 sequence: CASRKGQVGGETQYF. The DNA for the CDR3 is TGTGCCAGCAGAAAGGGACAGGTGGGGGGAGAGACCCAGTACTTC.

This clone was seen just once. The chain uses TRBV6-5 and TRBJ1-1; tentatively, D is TRBD1 (5 bases). CDR3 size: 11 residues. Between the trimmed V and J ends, which lost 4 bases and 6 bases, there was a span of 6 bases. Germline loops: CDR1 MNHEY, CDR2 SVGAGI. This chain's CDR3 is CASSLGPEAFF. CDR3 nucleotide sequence: TGTGCCAGCAGTTTGGGGCCTGAAGCTTTCTTT.

The V gene is TRBV7-9, the J gene TRBJ2-2; TRBD1 agrees at 7 bases. The CDR3 loop spans 14 amino acids. Germline loops: CDR1 SEHNR, CDR2 FQNEAQ (reference sequence). V gave up 3 bases and J gave up 7 bases; unmatched junction bases: 5. The CDR3 reads CASSFIQGIGELFF. DNA of the CDR3: TGTGCCAGCAGCTTTATACAGGGGATCGGGGAGCTGTTTTTT.

The chain uses TRBV18 and TRBJ2-1; 11 positions agree with TRBD2. Trimming cost V 2 bases and J 9 bases; bases outside gene matches: 3. The CDR3 has 14 amino acids. Germline loops: CDR1 KGHSH, CDR2 LQKENI. CDR3 residues: CASSPDTSGGEQFF. The CDR3 nucleotides are TGTGCCAGCTCACCAGATACTAGCGGGGGTGAGCAGTTCTTC.

The chain combines TRBV7-7 with TRBJ2-1; tentatively, D is TRBD1 (6 bases). The V gene lost 2 bases and the J gene lost 6 bases, with 11 bases spanning the gap. Germline V gene data show CDR1 as SSHAT and CDR2 as FNYEAQ (reference sequence). The CDR3 consists of 14 residues. CDR3 bases: TGTGCCAGCAGCTTATCAGGACAGAGCAATGAGCAGTTCTTC. This codes for CASSLSGQSNEQFF. The full variable domain, completed using reference TRBV7-7 and TRBJ2-1, is GAGVSQSPRYKVTKRGQDVTLRCDPISSHATLYWYQQALGQGPEFLTYFNYEAQPDKSGLPSDRFSAERPEGSISTLTIQRTEQRDSAMYRCASSLSGQSNEQFFGPGTRLTVL.

The V gene is TRBV5-8, the J gene TRBJ2-3; TRBD2 might be the D (5 bases). V shed 4 bases and J shed 1 base, with 10 bases lying between them. The CDR3 is 14 amino acids. Germline V gene lookup returns CDR1 SGHTS and CDR2 YDEGEE. CDR3 DNA: TGTGCCAGCAGCCCCGGGATTGGCACAGATACGCAGTATTTT. This gives the protein CASSPGIGTDTQYF.

J is TRBJ2-5 and V is TRBV6-5; TRBD1 or TRBD2 may be the D gene (6 bases each). With 7 bases removed from V and 2 bases from J, the gap between germline ends came to 17 bases. This CDR3 is built from 15 residues. The germline CDR1 and CDR2 sequences are MNHEY and SVGAGI. DNA for the CDR3: TGTGCCAGCAAGCCCACGGGGGCTGGGCAAGAGACCCAGTACTTC. It is translated as CASKPTGAGQETQYF.

The chain joins TRBV5-1 to TRBJ1-6; the D gene is possibly TRBD1 (5 bases). The CDR3 has 16 amino acids. The V and J ends lost 3 bases and 6 bases respectively, with 16 bases between them. The germline V gene encodes CDR1 SGHRS and CDR2 YFSETQ. The CDR3 loop reads CASSWGDPVLNSPLHF. CDR3 coding DNA: TGCGCCAGCAGCTGGGGGGACCCTGTTCTTAATTCACCCCTCCACTTT.

The table lists this clone with a count of one. V usage is TRBV11-1 and J usage is TRBJ2-7; TRBD1 might be the D (6 bases). In germline, CDR1 is SGHAT, CDR2 FQDESV (reference sequence). The CDR3 sequence is 15 residues long. Trimming left V 4 bases short and J 3 bases short, with 16 bases between. This CDR3 is CASSSQTGPVYEQYF. CDR3 coding DNA: TGTGCCAGCAGCTCCCAGACAGGACCTGTCTACGAGCAGTACTTC.

This clone came up a few times. The V and J genes are TRBV7-3 and TRBJ1-2; 10 bases agree with TRBD1. Germline CDR1 and CDR2: SGHTA and FQGTGA. This CDR3 contains 15 residues. J lost 3 bases, V lost 4 bases, and 5 bases had no gene match. CDR3 region: CASSSTGGQDYGYTF. In nucleotides, the CDR3 is TGTGCCAGCAGCTCGACAGGGGGCCAGGACTATGGCTACACCTTC.

The J gene is TRBJ1-1, the V gene TRBV19; D is unclear. The CDR3 covers 12 residues. Germline V gene sequence: CDR1 LNHDA, CDR2 SQIVND (reference sequence). V shed 8 bases and J shed 0 bases, with 7 bases lying between them. As DNA, the CDR3 is TGTGCCAGTTCCAATTTGAACACTGAAGCTTTCTTT. This sequence encodes CASSNLNTEAFF. Together with reference TRBV19 and TRBJ1-1, the CDR3 gives the full variable domain: DGGITQSPKYLFRKEGQNVTLSCEQNLNHDAMYWYRQDPGQGLRLIYYSQIVNDFQKGDIAEGYSVSREKKESFPLTVTSAQKNPTAFYLCASSNLNTEAFFGQGTRLTVV.

V is TRBV7-3 and J is TRBJ2-2; tentative D call: TRBD2 (6 bases). The CDR3 contains 15 residues. The germline V gene encodes CDR1 SGHTA and CDR2 FQGTGA. V lost 2 bases and J lost 2, with 9 bases in between. The CDR3 sequence: CASSLVGGNTGELFF. The CDR3 DNA sequence: TGTGCCAGCAGCTTAGTCGGGGGAAACACCGGGGAGCTGTTTTTT.

This chain joins TRBV5-1 and TRBJ1-1; D not certain. Trimming left V 0 bases short and J 7 bases short, with 10 bases between. The CDR3 is 13 residues long. CDR1 is SGHRS and CDR2 is YFSETQ in the germline V gene. CDR3 sequence reads: CASSLEGLGEAFF. CDR3 coding DNA: TGCGCCAGCAGCTTGGAAGGGCTGGGTGAAGCTTTCTTT.

The chain combines TRBV30 with TRBJ2-7; TRBD2 might be the D (6 bases). Germline V gene lookup returns CDR1 GTSNPN and CDR2 SVGIG (reference sequence). The V end lost 5 bases, the J end lost 0 bases, and 14 bases lay between the germline ends. The CDR3 consists of 14 residues. CDR3 in amino acids: CAWARDSNSYEQYF. The CDR3 DNA reads TGTGCCTGGGCCCGGGACTCGAACTCCTACGAGCAGTACTTC. The full variable domain, completed using reference TRBV30 and TRBJ2-7, is SQTIHQWPATLVQPVGSPLSLECTVEGTSNPNLYWYRQAAGRGLQLLFYSVGIGQISSEVPQNLSASRPQDRQFILSSKKLLLSDSGFYLCAWARDSNSYEQYFGPGTRLTVT.

The chain employs TRBV5-3 and TRBJ2-4, with 7 bases that match TRBD2. TRBV5-3 belongs to the ORF category, with a function that is uncertain. The CDR3 sequence is 12 residues long. Trimming at V came to 3 bases and at J to 16 bases, leaving 10 bases not matched to a gene. The CDR3 coding sequence is TGTGCCAGAAGCTCCCCTGCGGGGGAGGGCTACTTC. Translating it yields CARSSPAGEGYF.

CDR3 loop: CASSLQTTGGRQDTQYF. Written as DNA, the CDR3 is TGCGCCAGCAGCTTGCAGACCACGGGGGGACGGCAAGATACGCAGTATTTT. This chain connects TRBV5-1 to TRBJ2-3; 7 nucleotides align to TRBD2. Germline loops: CDR1 SGHRS, CDR2 YFSETQ. V lost 1 base, J lost 5 bases, and 13 bases stayed unmatched. This CDR3 contains 17 residues.

This clone was seen only once. This sequence joins TRBV19 and TRBJ1-5, with TRBD1 matching 7 bases. The junction had 11 bases not matched to a gene; V was cut back by 3 bases and J by 0 bases. Per germline, CDR1 LNHDA and CDR2 SQIVND (reference sequence). This CDR3 is 18 amino acids long. CDR3 in amino acids: CASSMGGWDSYSNQPQHF. The DNA of the CDR3 is TGTGCCAGTAGTATGGGGGGGTGGGACAGTTATAGCAATCAGCCCCAGCATTTT.

The chain carries TRBV6-2 or TRBV6-3 and TRBJ2-4, with 7 nucleotides matching TRBD2. Germline assignment: CDR1 MNHEY and CDR2 SVGEGT. The CDR3 has 16 residues. V shed 1 base and J 0 bases; nucleotides not matched to a gene: 3. The chain's CDR3 is CASSYLGTTAKNIQYF. The CDR3 DNA reads TGTGCCAGCAGTTACTTGGGGACTACAGCCAAAAACATTCAGTACTTC.